This TCR beta chain originates from a study of OX40 agonist ivuxolimab in advanced cancers. Study details: Every patient in dose escalation had hepatocellular carcinoma, melanoma, renal cell or head and neck cancer.

Remarks on this clone: Its antigen is not known.

Samples of blood were obtained at baseline, on cycle 4 day 1, and on cycle 7 day 1. Some clones are missing from TCRdb's copy, which holds only in-frame ones; the method was immunoSEQ multiplex PCR. The repertoire has about 35,000 clones, about 84% of them found once; the top ten carry 20% to 30%. The CDR3 runs 14 residues. General study findings and limits: Antigen targets of the expanded peripheral T cells went undetermined.

The TCR sequence derives from an adult with an advanced solid tumor such as melanoma, head and neck, liver or kidney cancer. The V gene is TRBV7-5, the J gene TRBJ1-2. TRBV7-5 represents a pseudogene. The sample consisted of CD4+ or CD8+ T cells sorted from blood, taken in a trial of the OX40 agonist ivuxolimab. CDR3 region: CARIHTGRTRGYTF. The CDR3 DNA sequence: TGTGCCAGAATCCACACAGGGAGGACGCGAGGCTACACCTTC.